The 21 T cell receptor beta chains in this list originate from one sample, sequenced in a study of T cells of healthy individuals. TCRdb independently ran MiXCR on the 5' RACE reads; one entry per CDR3 protein. The profile shows roughly 76,000 distinct CDR3 sequences, about 5% of them singletons. The origin of the receptors is a female donor in good health.

This clonotype was observed many times. The chain carries TRBV5-5 and TRBJ2-3; unclear D gene. The V end lost 1 base, the J end lost 2 bases, and 5 bases lay between the germline ends. The CDR3 length is 13 residues. Germline V gene lookup returns CDR1 SGHKS and CDR2 YYEKEE (reference sequence). In DNA, the CDR3 is TGTGCCAGCAGCTTGTATGCCACAGATACGCAGTATTTT. The encoded protein is CASSLYATDTQYF.

This clonotype was seen ten or more times. The chain has TRBV5-1 and TRBJ2-3; D not certain. The CDR3 covers 12 residues. Germline V gives CDR1 SGHRS, CDR2 YFSETQ. Trimming removed 2 bases at V and 5 bases at J, with 6 bases between. This CDR3 is CASSFGEDTQYF. The CDR3 DNA is TGCGCCAGCAGCTTTGGGGAAGATACGCAGTATTTT.

This clonotype showed up many times. V usage is TRBV4-1 and J usage is TRBJ1-5; a possible D gene is TRBD1 (6 bases). The germline gives CDR1 MGHRA, CDR2 YSYEKL. V lost 1 base and J 4 bases, leaving 17 bases between the germline ends. The CDR3 is made up of 17 amino acids. The CDR3 protein is CASSQGGLQGGNQPQHF. The CDR3 nucleotides read TGCGCCAGCAGCCAAGGGGGATTACAGGGAGGAAATCAGCCCCAGCATTTT.

The table lists this clonotype with a few counts. This chain connects TRBV18 to TRBJ1-1; the match to TRBD1 covers 7 bases. V lost 2 bases and J lost 3; bases outside the gene matches: 6. Germline CDR1 reads KGHSH; CDR2 reads LQKENI. The CDR3 is 15 amino acids. In DNA, the CDR3 is TGTGCCAGCTCACCAATCGGGACAGTAGACACTGAAGCTTTCTTT. It encodes CASSPIGTVDTEAFF.

The rearrangement uses TRBV29-1 and TRBJ2-2; tentatively, D is TRBD1 (5 bases). With 4 bases removed from V and 4 bases from J, the gap between germline ends came to 13 bases. Per the germline V gene, CDR1 is SQVTM and CDR2 is ANQGSEA. This CDR3 region has 14 residues. The CDR3 reads CSVGWTTSTGELFF. The CDR3 DNA reads as TGCAGCGTTGGGTGGACAACTTCCACCGGGGAGCTGTTTTTT.

This clonotype was seen just once. A much larger clone differs from this one at a single base, so this may be a read error. This sequence joins TRBV28 and TRBJ2-7; D not certain. The CDR3 has 12 residues. Germline V gene sequence: CDR1 MDHEN, CDR2 SYDVKM. CDR3 in DNA: TGTGCCAGCAGTTTACTTTCCTACGAGCAGCACTTC. It is translated as CASSLLSYEQHF.

This clonotype has ten or more counts. V usage is TRBV12-3 or TRBV12-4 and J usage is TRBJ1-1; the match to TRBD1 covers 7 bases. The ends lost 5 bases at V and 7 bases at J; junction bases unmatched: 13. CDR3 length: 15 residues. For the CDR3, the DNA is TGTGCCAGCAGTCGACGGAGAGGGGGCTTGGATGAAGCTTTCTTT. Translation: CASSRRRGGLDEAFF.

This clonotype came up many times. The chain links TRBV9 to TRBJ2-7; tentative D call: TRBD2 (5 bases). Germline assignment: CDR1 SGDLS and CDR2 YYNGEE. V shed 2 bases and J shed 4 bases, with 10 bases lying between them. The CDR3 is made up of 13 amino acids. DNA for the CDR3: TGTGCCAGCAGCGTCCGGACGGGGTACGAGCAGTACTTC. Protein sequence: CASSVRTGYEQYF.

This clonotype was found a few times. The J gene is TRBJ1-5, the V gene TRBV20-1; 7 nucleotides agree with TRBD1. Trimming at V came to 2 bases and at J to 5 bases, leaving 0 bases not matched to a gene. This CDR3 is 12 amino acids long. Germline V gives CDR1 DFQATT, CDR2 SNEGSKA (reference sequence). CDR3 region: CSARQGDQPQHF. The CDR3 nucleotides read TGCAGTGCTAGACAGGGGGATCAGCCCCAGCATTTT.

There are many counts of this clonotype. This rearrangement joins TRBV4-3 to TRBJ2-7; D uncertain. Trimming removed 1 base from V and 3 bases from J, with 7 bases in between. CDR3 length: 13 residues. Germline assignment: CDR1 LGHNA and CDR2 YSLEER. In DNA form, the CDR3 reads TGCGCCAGCAGCCAAGGCCGAAGCTACGAGCAGTACTTC. Translated, it gives CASSQGRSYEQYF.

This clonotype occurred a few times. The chain joins TRBV20-1 to TRBJ2-3; TRBD2 matches at 11 bases. This CDR3 region has 16 residues. Germline V gene sequence: CDR1 DFQATT, CDR2 SNEGSKA (reference sequence). Losses at the gene ends were 7 bases for V and 5 bases for J; bases not matched to a gene: 14. The CDR3 DNA sequence: TGCAGTGTCCCTCCTATAGCGGGAGGGAACCGAGATACGCAGTATTTT. Encoded protein: CSVPPIAGGNRDTQYF.

There are many counts of this clonotype. The rearrangement uses TRBV30 and TRBJ2-6; a weak D match, TRBD2 (6 bases). CDR3 length: 14 residues. Deletions cut 5 bases from V and 0 bases from J, with 8 bases between. Germline lookup yields CDR1 GTSNPN and CDR2 SVGIG (reference sequence). The chain's CDR3 is CAWARGSGANVLTF. In nucleotides, the CDR3 is TGTGCCTGGGCGCGGGGCTCTGGGGCCAACGTCCTGACTTTC.

V is TRBV18 and J is TRBJ2-1, with D perhaps TRBD1 or TRBD2 (5 bases each). Trimming pared 4 bases from V and 15 bases from J, leaving 22 bases between. Germline assignment: CDR1 KGHSH and CDR2 LQKENI. CDR3 length: 14 amino acids. CDR3 region: CASSLIDGTTGPFF. CDR3 DNA sequence: TGTGCCAGCTCACTGATAGATGGGACCACTGGCCCGTTCTTC.

Many counts were recorded for this clonotype. J is TRBJ2-3 and V is TRBV9; 11 nucleotides line up with TRBD2. From germline, CDR1 is SGDLS and CDR2 YYNGEE. V was clipped by 2 bases and J by 1 base; unmatched bases: 3. CDR3 length: 16 residues. The chain's CDR3 is CASSVSGRAGTDTQYF. In nucleotides, the CDR3 is TGTGCCAGCAGCGTTAGCGGGAGGGCCGGCACAGATACGCAGTATTTT. The full variable domain, its missing parts supplied by reference TRBV9 and TRBJ2-3, is DSGVTQTPKHLITATGQRVTLRCSPRSGDLSVYWYQQSLDQGLQFLIQYYNGEERAKGNILERFSAQQFPDLHSELNLSSLELGDSALYFCASSVSGRAGTDTQYFGPGTRLTVL.

The chain joins TRBV18 to TRBJ1-1; D gene uncertain. The CDR3 is 12 amino acids. Looked up from germline, CDR1 is KGHSH and CDR2 is LQKENI. V dropped 5 bases and J dropped 11 bases, with 15 bases sitting between them. CDR3 coding DNA: TGTGCCAGCTCATCGACGGACCCCGCGGCTTTCTTT. As protein: CASSSTDPAAFF.

In this sample, this clonotype turned up a few times. The chain links TRBV13 to TRBJ2-2; D remains ambiguous. Germline V gene data show CDR1 as PRHDT and CDR2 as FYEKMQ (reference sequence). CDR3 length: 14 amino acids. Trimming took 1 base from V and 6 from J, leaving 9 bases between them. As DNA, the CDR3 is TGTGCCAGCAGCTTAGATTTTTTCGCCGGGGAGCTGTTTTTT. Its protein product is CASSLDFFAGELFF. Combining the CDR3 with reference TRBV13 and TRBJ2-2 gives the whole variable domain AAGVIQSPRHLIKEKRETATLKCYPIPRHDTVYWYQQGPGQDPQFLISFYEKMQSDKGSIPDRFSAQQFSDYHSELNMSSLELGDSALYFCASSLDFFAGELFFGEGSRLTVL.

The genes are TRBV5-1 and TRBJ1-6, with D maybe TRBD1 (5 bases). CDR3 length: 14 residues. The germline V gene encodes CDR1 SGHRS and CDR2 YFSETQ. V lost 2 bases and J 8 bases, leaving 11 bases between the germline ends. The DNA for the CDR3 is TGCGCCAGCAGCTTAGGTGGGACCGATTCACCCCTCCACTTT. Its translation: CASSLGGTDSPLHF.

This clonotype was seen a handful of times. V usage is TRBV6-2 or TRBV6-3 and J usage is TRBJ2-1; D unresolved. Trimming removed 7 bases at V and 10 bases at J, with 11 bases between. Germline loops: CDR1 MNHEY, CDR2 SVGEGT. The CDR3 has 11 residues. The CDR3 spells CASKRVGEQFF. CDR3 nucleotide sequence: TGTGCCAGCAAACGGGTTGGGGAGCAGTTCTTC.

In its sample, this clonotype was seen many times. The chain uses TRBV7-9 and TRBJ2-7; 7 nucleotides agree with TRBD1. Germline V gene lookup returns CDR1 SEHNR and CDR2 FQNEAQ (reference sequence). This CDR3 is 14 amino acids long. The ends lost 1 base at V and 6 bases at J; junction bases unmatched: 6. CDR3 nucleotides: TGTGCCAGCAGCTTAGGAGGGGGCATTTCCGAGCAGTACTTC. This translates into CASSLGGGISEQYF.

The rearrangement links TRBV20-1 to TRBJ1-6, with D perhaps matching TRBD1 (6 bases). The germline CDR1 and CDR2 sequences are DFQATT and SNEGSKA (reference sequence). This CDR3 contains 15 residues. V was pared by 2 bases and J by 8 bases, with 16 bases between. The CDR3 DNA reads TGCAGTGCTAGAAGAATCCCAGGGGCTGATTCACCCCTCCACTTT. Its translation: CSARRIPGADSPLHF.

The chain combines TRBV20-1 with TRBJ1-6, with D unresolved. The V and J ends lost 1 base and 5 bases respectively, with 12 bases between them. CDR1 DFQATT and CDR2 SNEGSKA come from the germline V gene (reference sequence). This CDR3 is 15 amino acids long. CDR3 amino acids: CSARAPGSHNSPLHF. CDR3 sequence (DNA): TGCAGTGCTAGAGCCCCAGGCAGTCATAATTCACCCCTCCACTTT.